A single sample is the source of the 19 T cell receptor beta chains below, sequenced in a study of cytomegalovirus exposure and HLA in healthy donors. The PCR employed 60 Vbeta primers together with 13 Jbeta primers. This table comes from immunoSEQ multiplex PCR, and its TCRdb copy is limited to in-frame clones, with some not included. The data show over 150,000 clones, roughly 80% seen once. The specimen was PBMCs. Source of these receptors: a boy aged 2 to 10 in good health and CMV-seronegative.

The chain recombines TRBV4-1 with TRBJ2-3; unclear D gene. CDR1 is MGHRA, CDR2 YSYEKL, per germline. The CDR3 totals 17 residues. V gave up 7 bases and J gave up 1 base, with 21 bases separating them. This chain's CDR3 is CASTLRTTAVGTDTQYF. CDR3 DNA sequence: TGCGCCAGCACCCTCAGAACTACTGCGGTGGGCACAGATACGCAGTATTTT.

J is TRBJ2-7 and V is TRBV5-6, with 13 positions matching TRBD2. The CDR3 runs 16 residues. Germline values: CDR1 SGHDT, CDR2 YYEEEE. V shed 3 bases, J shed 5 bases, and the junction held 8 bases outside the gene matches. In nucleotides, the CDR3 is TGTGCCAGCAGCTCCCTATGGGGGACTAGCGGGAACGAGCAGTACTTC. This gives the protein CASSSLWGTSGNEQYF.

This chain connects TRBV28 to TRBJ1-1; 9 positions agree with TRBD1. Germline V CDR1 and CDR2: MDHEN, SYDVKM. CDR3 size: 13 residues. J gave up 6 bases and V 7 bases, and 6 bases lay outside the gene matches. CDR3 bases: TGTGCCAGCACTATACAGGGGGCCCCTGAAGCTTTCTTT. This codes for CASTIQGAPEAFF. Filled out from reference TRBV28 and TRBJ1-1, the complete variable domain reads DVKVTQSSRYLVKRTGEKVFLECVQDMDHENMFWYRQDPGLGLRLIYFSYDVKMKEKGDIPEGYSVSREKKERFSLILESASTNQTSMYLCASTIQGAPEAFFGQGTRLTVV.

This chain links TRBV4-2 with TRBJ1-1; TRBD1 is a possible D gene (5 bases). CDR1 and CDR2 from the germline V gene are LGHNA and YNFKEQ. V was pared by 0 bases and J by 4 bases, with 9 bases between. The CDR3 runs 14 residues. CDR3 in DNA: TGTGCCAGCAGCCAAGACAGGGTTGGCACTGAAGCTTTCTTT. This gives the protein CASSQDRVGTEAFF.

The chain couples TRBV28 to TRBJ1-5, with unresolved D. Germline V gene data show CDR1 as MDHEN and CDR2 as SYDVKM. The CDR3 length is 12 residues. V lost 4 bases, J lost 2 bases, and 3 bases lay in between. CDR3: CASSSGNQPQHF. The CDR3 nucleotides read TGTGCCAGCAGTTCTGGCAATCAGCCCCAGCATTTT. Complete variable domain (other parts from reference TRBV28 and TRBJ1-5): DVKVTQSSRYLVKRTGEKVFLECVQDMDHENMFWYRQDPGLGLRLIYFSYDVKMKEKGDIPEGYSVSREKKERFSLILESASTNQTSMYLCASSSGNQPQHFGDGTRLSIL.

This clone has more than one count but fewer than ten. The rearrangement uses TRBV28 and TRBJ2-7; 7 nucleotides agree with TRBD2. This CDR3 is built from 15 residues. Germline V gene data show CDR1 as MDHEN and CDR2 as SYDVKM. With 5 bases clipped from V and 3 bases from J, the junction kept 10 bases outside the gene matches. The CDR3 DNA follows: TGTGCCAGCAGTACCGCCCCAGCGGGAATCTACGAGCAGTACTTC. It specifies CASSTAPAGIYEQYF.

The chain joins TRBV7-8 to TRBJ2-7; the match to TRBD2 covers 8 bases. V lost 5 bases, J lost 2 bases, and 11 bases stayed unmatched. Germline lookup yields CDR1 SGHVS and CDR2 FQNEAQ. The CDR3 sequence is 16 residues long. CDR3 sequence: CASSPQEASGPYEQYF. The CDR3 DNA reads as TGTGCCAGCAGCCCACAAGAGGCTAGCGGGCCCTACGAGCAGTACTTC.

The rearrangement links TRBV27 to TRBJ2-7; the match to TRBD1 covers 9 bases. Germline V gene data show CDR1 as MNHEY and CDR2 as SMNVEV (reference sequence). CDR3 length: 16 amino acids. J was trimmed by 4 bases and V by 5 bases; bases with no gene match: 12. DNA of the CDR3: TGTGCCAGCAGTCTACACCGGACAGGGGAGGAATACGAGCAGTACTTC. This encodes CASSLHRTGEEYEQYF.

The chain employs TRBV5-6 and TRBJ1-5; D unresolved. CDR1 SGHDT and CDR2 YYEEEE come from the germline V gene. The CDR3 has 12 residues. V was shortened by 7 bases and J by 6 bases, with 11 bases between the two germline ends. The CDR3 nucleotides are TGTGCCAGCGCCAAGGGAGGTCAGCCCCAGCATTTT. Translation: CASAKGGQPQHF.

The chain carries TRBV6-6 and TRBJ2-1; the D is unclear. The ends were cut back, 0 bases at V and 0 bases at J, with 3 bases in the middle. The CDR3 is 14 amino acids. Looked up from germline, CDR1 is MNHNY and CDR2 is SVGAGI (reference sequence). CDR3 bases: TGTGCCAGCAGTTACTCGAGCTCCTACAATGAGCAGTTCTTC. It encodes CASSYSSSYNEQFF.

The genes are TRBV30 and TRBJ1-1, with a weak D call TRBD1 (6 bases). The CDR3 covers 13 residues. Germline lookup yields CDR1 GTSNPN and CDR2 SVGIG (reference sequence). Trimming stripped 3 bases from V and 9 bases from J, with 17 bases between. CDR3 amino acids: CAWRGDRQLQAFF. DNA for the CDR3: TGTGCCTGGAGGGGTGACAGGCAACTTCAAGCTTTCTTT.

The chain employs TRBV5-4 and TRBJ2-1, with 8 bases fitting TRBD2. Per the germline V gene, CDR1 is SGHNT and CDR2 is YYREEE (reference sequence). The CDR3 covers 17 residues. J gave up 3 bases and V 0 bases, and 8 bases lay outside the gene matches. The CDR3 here is CASSLVGLAGFYNEQFF. The CDR3 DNA follows: TGTGCCAGCAGCTTGGTAGGGCTAGCGGGCTTCTACAATGAGCAGTTCTTC.

The chain couples TRBV9 to TRBJ1-2, with D possibly matching TRBD1 (5 bases). The V gene's germline CDR1 is SGDLS and CDR2 YYNGEE. The V end was cut by 0 bases, the J end by 4 bases, with 7 bases between. The CDR3 is 13 residues long. In nucleotides, the CDR3 is TGTGCCAGCAGCGTAGCAGGGTTCTATGGCTACACCTTC. Encoded protein: CASSVAGFYGYTF.

This chain links TRBV29-1 with TRBJ1-1; TRBD1 agrees at 10 bases. Germline assignment: CDR1 SQVTM and CDR2 ANQGSEA. CDR3 size: 15 residues. V dropped 2 bases and J dropped 5; count of bases not matched to a gene: 8. The DNA of the CDR3 is TGCAGCGTTGAACGGGGGGACAGGGGCGAGACTGAAGCTTTCTTT. Residues: CSVERGDRGETEAFF.

Only one count was recorded for this clone. The genes are TRBV18 and TRBJ2-3; 9 positions match TRBD2. Germline V CDR1 and CDR2: KGHSH, LQKENI. Trimming took 1 base from V and 4 from J; bases not matched to a gene: 0. CDR3 length: 14 residues. The CDR3 protein is CASSPQREADTQYF. The CDR3 nucleotides read TGTGCCAGCTCACCACAGCGGGAGGCAGATACGCAGTATTTT.

This rearrangement joins TRBV15 to TRBJ2-1; weak D call: TRBD2 (6 bases). The germline CDR1 and CDR2 sequences are LNHNV and YYDKDF (reference sequence). CDR3 length: 15 amino acids. Deletions cut 0 bases from V and 2 bases from J, with 8 bases between. The CDR3 DNA reads TGTGCCACCAGCAGAGAAGGAGGGCCCTACAATGAGCAGTTCTTC. Its protein is CATSREGGPYNEQFF.

This sequence joins TRBV6-5 and TRBJ1-2, with 7 positions matching TRBD1. The V gene end was trimmed by 2 bases and the J gene end by 8 bases; junction bases not matched to a gene: 8. The germline V gene has CDR1 MNHEY and CDR2 SVGAGI. The CDR3 length is 14 residues. The CDR3: CASSYIAGGWGYTF. The CDR3 nucleotides are TGTGCCAGCAGTTACATCGCAGGGGGTTGGGGCTACACCTTC.

This chain joins TRBV4-2 and TRBJ2-7; the match to TRBD2 covers 12 bases. From germline, CDR1 is LGHNA and CDR2 YNFKEQ. V lost 1 base to trimming and J lost 3 bases; unmatched junction nucleotides: 1. The CDR3 sequence is 15 residues long. CDR3 residues: CASSQATSGSYEQYF. Here the CDR3 DNA reads TGTGCCAGCAGCCAAGCGACTAGCGGGAGCTACGAGCAGTACTTC.

The chain couples TRBV4-2 to TRBJ2-7; D remains ambiguous. Between the trimmed V and J ends, which lost 2 bases and 4 bases, there was a span of 6 bases. Germline V gene lookup returns CDR1 LGHNA and CDR2 YNFKEQ. This CDR3 has 12 residues. CDR3 sequence reads: CASSQSSYEQYF. The CDR3 DNA reads TGTGCCAGCAGCCAATCCTCGTACGAGCAGTACTTC.